This T cell receptor beta chain was sequenced during a study of radiotherapy plus CTLA-4 blockade in lung cancer (dated by TCRdb to 2017 to 2018). Regarding the research as a whole: Objective responses occurred in about 19% of enrolled patients, and roughly 30% achieved disease control.

In this study, focal radiation therapy paired with CTLA-4 blockade (ipilimumab) was tested in patients who had chemo-refractory metastatic non-small-cell lung cancer. The method behind the library was the immunoSEQ multiplex PCR assay. TCRdb retrieved this table from immuneACCESS and kept in-frame rearrangements only. Not all clones are present; in checked studies, unresolved V genes account for under half, and no reason is known for the remainder. The sample table records 55,000 to 75,000 clones; approximately 79% of these occur just once. The biggest ten clones account for 16% of the sample. Trimming removed 0 bases from V and 1 base from J; the gene matches leave 2 bases unexplained. CDR1 and CDR2 were assigned from the germline V gene as LGHNA and YNFKEQ. The CDR3 measures 15 amino acids from cysteine to phenylalanine. Only the CDR3 DNA is retained, 45 bases long and in frame from the first base.

The paper as a whole reports these results and caveats: After treatment with radiotherapy and ipilimumab, TCR clones that came from tumors expanded in the peripheral blood. Early dynamic changes in blood T cell clones, together with increased serum interferon-beta after radiation, were reported as the strongest predictors of response.

A word on this clone: Its antigen has not been determined. Base qualities are not provided; no much larger clone lies one nucleotide away.

The sample was peripheral blood, taken from a patient treated with radiotherapy plus ipilimumab. The clonotype originates from a human donor with non-small cell lung cancer whose response to radiotherapy plus ipilimumab could not be evaluated. Some clones in this sample may be carry-over from other donors' samples. The rearranged chain carries TRBV4-2 and TRBJ1-2; 7 bases in the middle match TRBD1. The DNA reads TGTGCCAGCAGCCAAGATCAGGGGGGTAACTATGGCTACACCTTC. It translates to CASSQDQGGNYGYTF.